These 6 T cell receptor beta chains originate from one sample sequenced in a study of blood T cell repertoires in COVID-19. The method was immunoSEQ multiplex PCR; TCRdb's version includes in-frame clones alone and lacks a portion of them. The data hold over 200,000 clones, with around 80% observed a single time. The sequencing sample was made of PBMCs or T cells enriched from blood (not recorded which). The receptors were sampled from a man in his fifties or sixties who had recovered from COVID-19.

The CDR3 bases are TGTGCCAGCAGCGGCCAACTGGGGGGGGCTCTCTACGAGCAGTACTTC. Translation: CASSGQLGGALYEQYF. The genes are TRBV9 and TRBJ2-7; D is perhaps TRBD2 (7 bases). Trimming stripped 3 bases from V and 3 bases from J, with 19 bases between. This CDR3 is 16 amino acids long. Per the germline V gene, CDR1 is SGDLS and CDR2 is YYNGEE.

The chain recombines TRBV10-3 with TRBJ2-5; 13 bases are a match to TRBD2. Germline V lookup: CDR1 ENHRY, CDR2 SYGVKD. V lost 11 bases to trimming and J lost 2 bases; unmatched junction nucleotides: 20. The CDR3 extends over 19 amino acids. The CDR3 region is CALYLRSTSGGIKQETQYF. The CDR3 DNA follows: TGTGCCTTATACCTGAGGTCGACTAGCGGGGGGATAAAACAAGAGACCCAGTACTTC.

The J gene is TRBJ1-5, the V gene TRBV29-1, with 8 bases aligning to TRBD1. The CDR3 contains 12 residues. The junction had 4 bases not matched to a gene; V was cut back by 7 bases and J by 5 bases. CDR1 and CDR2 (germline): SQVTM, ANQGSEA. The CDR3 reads CSAEDRDQPQHF. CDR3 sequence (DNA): TGCAGCGCTGAGGACAGGGATCAGCCCCAGCATTTT. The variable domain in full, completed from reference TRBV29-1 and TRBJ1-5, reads SAVISQKPSRDICQRGTSLTIQCQVDSQVTMMFWYRQQPGQSLTLIATANQGSEATYESGFVIDKFPISRPNLTFSTLTVSNMSPEDSSIYLCSAEDRDQPQHFGDGTRLSIL.

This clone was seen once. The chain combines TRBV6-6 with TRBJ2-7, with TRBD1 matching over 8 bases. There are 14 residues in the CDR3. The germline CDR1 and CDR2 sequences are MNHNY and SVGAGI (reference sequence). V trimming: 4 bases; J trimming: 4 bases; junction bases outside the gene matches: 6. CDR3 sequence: CASSSRQGRYEQYF. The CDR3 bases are TGTGCCAGCAGTTCCCGACAGGGGAGGTACGAGCAGTACTTC.

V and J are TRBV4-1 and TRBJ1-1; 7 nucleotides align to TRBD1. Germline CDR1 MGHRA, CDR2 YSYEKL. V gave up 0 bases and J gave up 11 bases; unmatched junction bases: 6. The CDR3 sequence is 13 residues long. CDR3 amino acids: CASSQEIGTEAFF. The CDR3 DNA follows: TGCGCCAGCAGCCAAGAGATTGGGACAGAGGCTTTCTTT.

The CDR3 nucleotides are TGTGCCAGCAGCTCGTCCCCAGGGTTCTCACCCCTCCACTTT. This gives the protein CASSSSPGFSPLHF. V and J are TRBV7-2 and TRBJ1-6; D perhaps matches TRBD1 (5 bases). From germline, CDR1 is SGHTA and CDR2 FQGNSA. The CDR3 spans 14 residues. Trimming left V 4 bases short and J 10 bases short, with 14 bases between.